The sample holds one count of the clone carrying this T cell receptor (beta chain). No antigen is known for it. The PCR had 60 Vbeta and 13 Jbeta primers. Generated by immunoSEQ multiplex PCR, the TCRdb table keeps only in-frame clones and is missing some. Here the sample spans 170,000 or so clones, roughly 80% being singletons. This entry comes from a study of cytomegalovirus exposure and HLA in healthy donors. Study-wide points: Most CMV-associated TCR beta chains appeared HLA-restricted in a later analysis.

Germline CDR1 MNHNS, CDR2 SASEGT. The ends were cut back, 2 bases at V and 0 bases at J, with 14 bases in the middle. The CDR3 is made up of 17 amino acids. The chain recombines TRBV6-1 with TRBJ2-4; the D is unclear. The receptor's source is a man in his fifties or sixties in good health and CMV-seronegative. The sample consisted of PBMCs. This chain's CDR3 is CASSELAPTLAKNIQYF. In nucleotides, the CDR3 is TGTGCCAGCAGTGAACTCGCACCTACGCTAGCCAAAAACATTCAGTACTTC.